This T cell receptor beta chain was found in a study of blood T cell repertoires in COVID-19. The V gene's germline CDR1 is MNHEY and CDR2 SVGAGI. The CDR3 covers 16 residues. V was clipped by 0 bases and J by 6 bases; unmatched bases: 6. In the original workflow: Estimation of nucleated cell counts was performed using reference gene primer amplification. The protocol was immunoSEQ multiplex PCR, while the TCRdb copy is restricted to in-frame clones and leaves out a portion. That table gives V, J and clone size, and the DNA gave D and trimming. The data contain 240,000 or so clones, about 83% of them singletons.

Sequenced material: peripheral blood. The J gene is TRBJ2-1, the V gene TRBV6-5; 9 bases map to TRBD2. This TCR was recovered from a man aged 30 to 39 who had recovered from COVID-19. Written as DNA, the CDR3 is TGTGCCAGCAGTTACTCGTGGCGGGGGGGAATCAATGAGCAGTTCTTC. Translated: CASSYSWRGGINEQFF.